The 9 T cell receptor beta chains in this list originate from one sample, sequenced in a study of T cells in Graves' hyperthyroidism and ophthalmopathy. Amplified TCR beta CDR3 regions came from RNA transcripts. HTBI primers were the set used in a first-round RT-PCR of the TCR CDR3. MiXCR was run by TCRdb on the multiplex PCR reads, yielding one entry per CDR3 protein. The sample shows some 350,000 distinct CDR3 sequences, about 13% of them seen only once. Sequences were obtained from blood. The origin of the receptors is a woman in her thirties or forties with Graves' ophthalmopathy.

There are many counts of this clonotype. The J gene is TRBJ2-7, the V gene TRBV29-1; TRBD1 is a possible D gene (6 bases). The CDR3 extends over 13 amino acids. V lost 4 bases and J lost 3, with 13 bases in between. The germline V gene encodes CDR1 SQVTM and CDR2 ANQGSEA. The DNA for the CDR3 is TGCAGCGTTGTAGGTCAACAGGGCTACGAGCAGTACTTC. This sequence encodes CSVVGQQGYEQYF.

In regard to this clonotype: Possible read error: a much larger clone is one base away. The chain employs TRBV9 and TRBJ2-5; D ambiguous. Germline V gene data show CDR1 as SGDLS and CDR2 as YYNGEE. CDR3 size: 12 residues. The CDR3 is CANSPDGETQYF. CDR3 sequence (DNA): TGTGCCAACAGCCCGGACGGAGAGACCCAGTACTTC.

This chain uses TRBV18 with TRBJ2-1; 7 nucleotides agree with TRBD1. V dropped 3 bases and J dropped 5; count of bases not matched to a gene: 7. The CDR3 has 15 residues. Germline V CDR1 and CDR2: KGHSH, LQKENI. As DNA, the CDR3 is TGTGCCAGCTCACCCGGGACAGAGATCGACAATGAGCAGTTCTTC. This gives the protein CASSPGTEIDNEQFF.

A few counts support this clonotype. The V call is TRBV12-5, the J call TRBJ2-3; D is undetermined. This CDR3 contains 15 residues. V was clipped by 2 bases and J by 6 bases, with 15 bases between them. Germline loops: CDR1 LGHNT, CDR2 FRNRAP. In DNA, the CDR3 is TGTGCTAGTGGTTTGCACTTACCCAGATCGGATACGCAGTATTTT. Translating it yields CASGLHLPRSDTQYF.

At least ten counts were recorded for this clonotype. This chain connects TRBV28 to TRBJ2-7; possibly TRBD1 for D (6 bases). V dropped 6 bases and J dropped 4 bases, with 10 bases sitting between them. In germline, CDR1 is MDHEN, CDR2 SYDVKM. This CDR3 spans 12 amino acids. This CDR3 is CASRDTGYEQYF. The CDR3 nucleotides read TGTGCCAGCAGAGATACAGGGTACGAGCAGTACTTC.

The CDR3 is CASRRSGTGRSGELFF. Written as DNA, the CDR3 is TGTGCCAGCAGGCGGTCCGGGACAGGGAGGTCCGGGGAGCTGTTTTTT. The J gene is TRBJ2-2, the V gene TRBV11-2; 9 bases agree with TRBD1. Germline lookup yields CDR1 SGHAT and CDR2 FQNNGV. The CDR3 sequence is 16 residues long. Trimming took 6 bases from V and 6 from J; bases not matched to a gene: 11.

The J gene is TRBJ2-2, the V gene TRBV20-1; 7 bases are a match to TRBD2. CDR1 is DFQATT, CDR2 SNEGSKA, per germline (reference sequence). V shed 5 bases, J shed 9 bases, and the junction held 12 bases outside the gene matches. CDR3 length equals 14 residues. The CDR3: CSAPNPGGRRELFF. CDR3 DNA sequence: TGCAGTGCTCCGAATCCGGGCGGGAGACGGGAGCTGTTTTTT.

This clonotype was observed many times. V gene TRBV6-1 combines with J gene TRBJ1-2; the match to TRBD1 covers 8 bases. CDR1 and CDR2 (germline): MNHNS, SASEGT. The CDR3 has 14 residues. The trim removed 4 bases at V and 9 bases at J, leaving 10 bases unmatched. This chain's CDR3 is CASSATGATPSYTF. The CDR3 nucleotides are TGTGCCAGCAGTGCGACAGGGGCGACGCCCAGCTACACCTTC.

This clonotype was seen many times. The rearrangement uses TRBV19 and TRBJ1-1; a possible D gene is TRBD1 (6 bases). Germline CDR1 LNHDA, CDR2 SQIVND (reference sequence). The V end lost 8 bases, the J end lost 3 bases, and 16 bases lay between the germline ends. The CDR3 has 14 residues. The CDR3, as DNA: TGTGCCAGTTTTAGGGGGGGGGAGCACACTGAAGCTTTCTTT. Protein product: CASFRGGEHTEAFF.